Each of the 3 T cell receptor beta chains below was sequenced from the same sample in a study of shared clonotypes between healthy human individuals. Clones were read by immunoSEQ multiplex PCR, and TCRdb kept only the in-frame ones, dropping some. The sample lists nearly 1 million clones; around 80% were seen once. The sequenced sample consisted of memory CD4+ T cells sorted from blood. Stated subset: CD45RA-negative fraction. These TCRs come from a man aged 18 to 29 in good health.

The chain employs TRBV11-2 and TRBJ2-5; TRBD2 aligns across 9 bases. The junction had 8 bases not matched to a gene; V was cut back by 1 base and J by 5 bases. The CDR3 length is 16 residues. Germline-derived CDR1 and CDR2 are SGHAT and FQNNGV. Written as DNA, the CDR3 is TGTGCCAGCAGCTTAGTACGTCTAGCGGGGCTGGAGACCCAGTACTTC. It specifies CASSLVRLAGLETQYF.

The chain links TRBV7-6 to TRBJ2-5, with TRBD2 matching 7 bases. CDR1 and CDR2 (germline): SGHVS, FNYEAQ. Trimming at V came to 0 bases and at J to 2 bases, leaving 6 bases not matched to a gene. CDR3 size: 16 residues. For the CDR3, the DNA is TGTGCCAGCAGCTTAGCGGGAGGGATGAGGCAAGAGACCCAGTACTTC. This sequence encodes CASSLAGGMRQETQYF.

This rearrangement joins TRBV6-5 to TRBJ2-7; tentatively, D is TRBD1 or TRBD2 (5 bases each). V gave up 5 bases and J gave up 4 bases, with 12 bases separating them. The CDR3 is 13 residues long. Germline values: CDR1 MNHEY, CDR2 SVGAGI. As DNA, the CDR3 is TGTGCCAGCAGTCCGGGACGGAGATACGAGCAGTACTTC. It encodes CASSPGRRYEQYF.